This T cell receptor (beta chain) was sequenced during a study of early stage breast cancer tumors. Looking at the study overall: Of some 15 invasive breast tumors, around 13 were hormone receptor-positive, HER2-negative. About 10-fold was the mean read coverage per sample.

The CDR3 is made up of 14 amino acids. CDR1 is SNHLY, CDR2 FYNNEI, per germline. V dropped 8 bases and J dropped 3 bases, with 17 bases sitting between them. This clone was seen only a few times. Clones were sequenced by immunoSEQ multiplex PCR, and TCRdb holds only the in-frame ones, with some missing. The sample records 14,000 or so clones, about four fifths being singletons. Sequencing was performed on normal breast tissue next to the tumor. This chain uses TRBV2 with TRBJ2-7; D unresolved. The clonotype originates from a person between 50 and 60 years old with breast cancer. Here the CDR3 reads CASSSRLGNYEQYF. The CDR3 bases are TGTGCCAGCTCATCCCGACTTGGAAACTACGAGCAGTACTTC. The full variable domain, rest sourced from reference TRBV2 and TRBJ2-7, is EPEVTQTPSHQVTQMGQEVILRCVPISNHLYFYWYRQILGQKVEFLVSFYNNEISEKSEIFDDQFSVERPDGSNFTLKIRSTKLEDSAMYFCASSSRLGNYEQYFGPGTRLTVT.